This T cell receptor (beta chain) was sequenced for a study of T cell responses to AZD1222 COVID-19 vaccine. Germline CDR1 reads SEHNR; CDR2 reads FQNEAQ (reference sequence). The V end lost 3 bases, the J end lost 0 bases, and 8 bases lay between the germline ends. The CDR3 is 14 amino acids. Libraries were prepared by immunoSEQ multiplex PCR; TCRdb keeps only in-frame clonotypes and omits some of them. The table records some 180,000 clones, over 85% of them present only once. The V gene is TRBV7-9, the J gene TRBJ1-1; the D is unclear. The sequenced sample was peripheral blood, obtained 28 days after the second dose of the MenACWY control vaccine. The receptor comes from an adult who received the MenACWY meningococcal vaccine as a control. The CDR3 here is CASSFEQLNTEAFF. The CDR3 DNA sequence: TGTGCCAGCAGCTTCGAGCAGTTGAACACTGAAGCTTTCTTT.